The T cell receptor (beta chain) under discussion was sequenced for a study of blood T cells in healthy people across ages. This clonotype was detected only once. Its antigen is not identified. Sample-barcoded 5' priming and a J-beta primer mix drove a second PCR of 7 to 11 cycles. MiXCR, run by TCRdb on the 5' RACE reads, gives a single entry per CDR3 protein. The sample contains around 1,600,000 distinct CDR3 sequences, roughly 43% of which appear only once. Trimming removed 2 bases from V and 2 bases from J, with 9 bases in between. Germline V gene sequence: CDR1 GTSNPN, CDR2 SVGIG (reference sequence). The CDR3 totals 13 residues. Study-wide points: Versus aged donors, long-lived donors had higher diversity and more naive CD4+ cells. The study found TCR beta diversity correlated strongly with naive T cell percentage. Unknown donor CMV status possibly confounded expanded clonotype changes.

Each donor gave ten milliliters of peripheral blood. This TCR came from a woman aged 18-29 years in good health. The chain combines TRBV30 with TRBJ2-5; D is undetermined. Sequenced: blood. Written as DNA, the CDR3 is TGTGCCTGGAGTCGGAATAGGCAAGAGACCCAGTACTTC. It translates to CAWSRNRQETQYF.